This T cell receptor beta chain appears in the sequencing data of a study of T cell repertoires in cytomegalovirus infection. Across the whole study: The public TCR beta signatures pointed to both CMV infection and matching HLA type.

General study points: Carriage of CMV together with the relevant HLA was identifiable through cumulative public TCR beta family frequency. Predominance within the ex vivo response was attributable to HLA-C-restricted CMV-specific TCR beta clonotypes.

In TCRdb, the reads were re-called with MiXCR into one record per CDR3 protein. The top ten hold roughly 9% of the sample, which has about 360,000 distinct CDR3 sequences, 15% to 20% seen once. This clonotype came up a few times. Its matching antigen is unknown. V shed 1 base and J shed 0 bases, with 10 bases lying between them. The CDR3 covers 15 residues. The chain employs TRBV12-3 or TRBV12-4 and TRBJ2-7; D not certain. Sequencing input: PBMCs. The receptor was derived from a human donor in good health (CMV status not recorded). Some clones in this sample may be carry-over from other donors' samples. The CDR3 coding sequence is TGTGCCAGCAGTTTAGAAGGGTCGACCTCCTACGAGCAGTACTTC. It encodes CASSLEGSTSYEQYF.